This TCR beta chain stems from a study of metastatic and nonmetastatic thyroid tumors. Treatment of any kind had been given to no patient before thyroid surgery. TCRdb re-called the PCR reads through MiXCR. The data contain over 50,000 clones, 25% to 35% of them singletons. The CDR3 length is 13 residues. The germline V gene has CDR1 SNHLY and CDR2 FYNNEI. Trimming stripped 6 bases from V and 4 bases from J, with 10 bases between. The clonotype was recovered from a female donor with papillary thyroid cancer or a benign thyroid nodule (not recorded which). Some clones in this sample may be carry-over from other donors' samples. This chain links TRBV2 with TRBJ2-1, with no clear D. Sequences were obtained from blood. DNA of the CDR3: TGTGCCAGCAGCCACACAGAATACAATGAGCAGTTCTTC. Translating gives CASSHTEYNEQFF. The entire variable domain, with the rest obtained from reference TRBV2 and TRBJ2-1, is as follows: EPEVTQTPSHQVTQMGQEVILRCVPISNHLYFYWYRQILGQKVEFLVSFYNNEISEKSEIFDDQFSVERPDGSNFTLKIRSTKLEDSAMYFCASSHTEYNEQFFGPGTRLTVL.